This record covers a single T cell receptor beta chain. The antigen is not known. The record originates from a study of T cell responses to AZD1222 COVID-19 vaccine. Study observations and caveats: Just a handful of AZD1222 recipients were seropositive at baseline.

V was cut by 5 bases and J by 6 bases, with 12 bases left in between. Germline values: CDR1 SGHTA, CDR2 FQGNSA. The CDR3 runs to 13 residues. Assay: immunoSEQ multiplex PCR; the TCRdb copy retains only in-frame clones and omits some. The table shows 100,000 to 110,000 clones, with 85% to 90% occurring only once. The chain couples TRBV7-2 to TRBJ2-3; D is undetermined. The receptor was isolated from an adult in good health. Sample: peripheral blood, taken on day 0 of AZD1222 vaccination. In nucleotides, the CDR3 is TGTGCCAGCAGCCTCCAGGTCGGGGATACGCAGTATTTT. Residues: CASSLQVGDTQYF.